These 21 T cell receptor beta chains were all obtained from the same sample, sequenced in a study of blood T cell repertoires in COVID-19. TCRdb's copy holds only in-frame clones and misses some; the assay was immunoSEQ multiplex PCR. Of approximately 300,000 clones in the sample, about 90% were seen once. Sequencing was carried out using peripheral blood. Every receptor here comes from a man aged 18-30 years with active or convalescent COVID-19.

The chain carries TRBV5-8 and TRBJ1-5; D might be TRBD1 (6 bases). V was shortened by 1 base and J by 9 bases, with 17 bases between the two germline ends. Germline V lookup: CDR1 SGHTS, CDR2 YDEGEE. The CDR3 spans 15 residues. The CDR3 loop is CASSLTRGAVAPQHF. The CDR3 bases are TGTGCCAGCAGCTTGACCCGGGGGGCTGTAGCGCCCCAGCATTTT.

This chain connects TRBV19 to TRBJ1-4, with 10 bases fitting TRBD1. The CDR3 totals 16 residues. After removal of 8 bases from V and 8 bases from J, the junction contained 14 bases not matched to a gene. Germline V gene data show CDR1 as LNHDA and CDR2 as SQIVND (reference sequence). For the CDR3, the DNA is TGTGCCAGTGGGGACAGGGGACGACTTTTTCCCGAAAAACTGTTTTTT. Protein product: CASGDRGRLFPEKLFF. Full variable domain (rest looked up from reference TRBV19 and TRBJ1-4): DGGITQSPKYLFRKEGQNVTLSCEQNLNHDAMYWYRQDPGQGLRLIYYSQIVNDFQKGDIAEGYSVSREKKESFPLTVTSAQKNPTAFYLCASGDRGRLFPEKLFFGSGTQLSVL.

V is TRBV7-6 and J is TRBJ2-2; TRBD1 agrees at 8 bases. The germline gives CDR1 SGHVS, CDR2 FNYEAQ. The CDR3 is 17 residues long. Trimming at V came to 2 bases and at J to 3 bases, leaving 8 bases not matched to a gene. CDR3: CASSLLPTGVDTGELFF. The CDR3 bases are TGTGCCAGCAGCTTATTACCGACAGGGGTAGACACCGGGGAGCTGTTTTTT.

The rearrangement uses TRBV9 and TRBJ2-3; 9 bases map to TRBD2. Germline trimming cut 2 bases from V and 2 bases from J; bases unmatched to any gene: 6. Germline CDR1 is SGDLS and CDR2 is YYNGEE. This CDR3 has 16 amino acids. CDR3 region: CASSVWSSGTTDTQYF. The CDR3 bases are TGTGCCAGCAGCGTTTGGTCTAGCGGGACCACAGATACGCAGTATTTT.

This clone was counted a single time. V is TRBV7-9 and J is TRBJ1-2, with a tentative D call TRBD1 (5 bases). The CDR3 contains 15 residues. Germline assignment: CDR1 SEHNR and CDR2 FQNEAQ (reference sequence). V was cut by 0 bases and J by 4 bases, with 12 bases left in between. The CDR3: CASSLAPGLTYGYTF. The CDR3 DNA sequence: TGTGCCAGCAGCTTAGCTCCGGGACTGACCTATGGCTACACCTTC. The full variable domain, its missing parts supplied by reference TRBV7-9 and TRBJ1-2, is DTGVSQNPRHKITKRGQNVTFRCDPISEHNRLYWYRQTLGQGPEFLTYFQNEAQLEKSRLLSDRFSAERPKGSFSTLEIQRTEQGDSAMYLCASSLAPGLTYGYTFGSGTRLTVV.

The chain couples TRBV10-3 to TRBJ2-1, with 7 bases identical to TRBD2. V trimming: 2 bases; J trimming: 7 bases; junction bases outside the gene matches: 8. Per the germline V gene, CDR1 is ENHRY and CDR2 is SYGVKD. The CDR3 spans 15 residues. The CDR3 loop is CAISELAAKGNEQFF. As DNA, the CDR3 is TGTGCCATCAGTGAGCTAGCGGCGAAAGGGAATGAGCAGTTCTTC.

This chain uses TRBV19 with TRBJ1-5, with D unresolved. Germline V gene data show CDR1 as LNHDA and CDR2 as SQIVND (reference sequence). Trimming left V 3 bases short and J 3 bases short, with 12 bases between. The CDR3 is 15 residues long. The DNA for the CDR3 is TGTGCCAGTAGTATTCTAGGTTTACTCAATCAGCCCCAGCATTTT. Its protein product is CASSILGLLNQPQHF.

The chain recombines TRBV5-4 with TRBJ2-2; 7 positions agree with TRBD2. V was clipped by 4 bases and J by 2 bases; unmatched bases: 8. This CDR3 has 16 residues. Germline CDR1 is SGHNT and CDR2 is YYREEE (reference sequence). In DNA, the CDR3 is TGTGCCAGCAGCGGCTCTAGCGGAGCAAACACCGGGGAGCTGTTTTTT. It encodes CASSGSSGANTGELFF.

This chain links TRBV5-1 with TRBJ2-3; D perhaps matches TRBD2 (6 bases). Germline values: CDR1 SGHRS, CDR2 YFSETQ. V was cut by 4 bases and J by 0 bases, with 12 bases left in between. There are 15 residues in the CDR3. In DNA, the CDR3 is TGCGCCAGCAGCGCGGCGGGGTCTAGCACAGATACGCAGTATTTT. Its protein product is CASSAAGSSTDTQYF.

In this sample, this clone turned up a few times. This sequence joins TRBV14 and TRBJ2-3; 11 bases fit TRBD1. Germline values: CDR1 SGHDN, CDR2 FVKESK. The CDR3 has 15 amino acids. Unmatched junction bases numbered 6, after V lost 4 bases and J lost 6 bases. Here the CDR3 reads CASSPRTGGGDTQYF. The CDR3 coding sequence is TGTGCCAGCAGCCCTAGGACAGGGGGCGGCGATACGCAGTATTTT. The full variable domain, its missing parts supplied by reference TRBV14 and TRBJ2-3, is EAGVTQFPSHSVIEKGQTVTLRCDPISGHDNLYWYRRVMGKEIKFLLHFVKESKQDESGMPNNRFLAERTGGTYSTLKVQPAELEDSGVYFCASSPRTGGGDTQYFGPGTRLTVL.

Turning to this clone: A read error may produce the germline difference seen at one junction end. The gene calls are TRBV7-9 and TRBJ1-1, with 7 bases fitting TRBD1. This CDR3 comprises 14 residues. Germline loops: CDR1 SEHNR, CDR2 FQNEAQ (reference sequence). In DNA, the CDR3 is TGTGCCAGCAGTCCCTCAACCAAACAGGGGCGCCCATACTTT. Protein sequence: CASSPSTKQGRPYF.

The rearrangement links TRBV16 to TRBJ1-2; TRBD1 might be the D (6 bases). V lost 7 bases, J lost 8 bases, and 23 bases lay in between. The CDR3 is 15 amino acids. Germline loops: CDR1 KGHSY, CDR2 FQNENV. The CDR3 nucleotides read TGTGCCAGCATTACACCTACGAACAGGGTGAGAGGCTACACCTTC. It encodes CASITPTNRVRGYTF.

This chain links TRBV7-3 with TRBJ2-5, with 11 bases lining up with TRBD2. Germline assignment: CDR1 SGHTA and CDR2 FQGTGA. The CDR3 extends over 15 amino acids. J lost 2 bases, V lost 5 bases, and 4 bases had no gene match. This CDR3 reads CASSDGTSGQETQYF. The CDR3 DNA reads TGTGCCAGCAGCGACGGGACTAGCGGTCAAGAGACCCAGTACTTC. The variable domain in full, with the rest retrieved from reference TRBV7-3 and TRBJ2-5, is GAGVSQTPSNKVTEKGKYVELRCDPISGHTALYWYRQSLGQGPEFLIYFQGTGAADDSGLPNDRFFAVRPEGSVSTLKIQRTERGDSAVYLCASSDGTSGQETQYFGPGTRLLVL.

The rearrangement joins TRBV6-5 to TRBJ2-5; 14 positions match TRBD2. CDR3 length: 16 amino acids. Looked up from germline, CDR1 is MNHEY and CDR2 is SVGAGI. The trim removed 4 bases at V and 6 bases at J, leaving 7 bases unmatched. The CDR3, as DNA: TGTGCCAGCAGTTCCACGACTAGCGGGGGGGTAAAGACCCAGTACTTC. Amino acid sequence: CASSSTTSGGVKTQYF.

This clone came up once. The chain combines TRBV7-9 with TRBJ1-5; D not resolved. Looked up from germline, CDR1 is SEHNR and CDR2 is FQNEAQ (reference sequence). V lost 1 base and J 0 bases, leaving 7 bases between the germline ends. This CDR3 is built from 15 residues. The CDR3 DNA sequence: TGTGCCAGCAGCTTAGGTGACACTAGCAATCAGCCCCAGCATTTT. It is translated as CASSLGDTSNQPQHF.

The J gene is TRBJ1-1, the V gene TRBV6-5; no clear D gene. The CDR3 consists of 14 residues. Germline-derived CDR1 and CDR2 are MNHEY and SVGAGI. The ends were cut back, 7 bases at V and 2 bases at J, with 14 bases in the middle. This CDR3 reads CASNNRGSNTEAFF. For the CDR3, the DNA is TGTGCCAGCAATAACCGGGGATCCAACACTGAAGCTTTCTTT.

The V call is TRBV19, the J call TRBJ1-2; tentative D call: TRBD1 (5 bases). V lost 10 bases to trimming and J lost 8 bases, with 20 bases between them. The CDR3 length is 13 residues. The germline V gene encodes CDR1 LNHDA and CDR2 SQIVND (reference sequence). The CDR3, as DNA: TGTGCCACAAGGGCGGCAGGGTCGGGCGGCTACACCTTC. Translation gives CATRAAGSGGYTF.

This chain uses TRBV7-6 with TRBJ2-2; no firm D call. V lost 3 bases, J lost 2 bases, and 4 bases lay in between. This CDR3 spans 13 amino acids. Germline V CDR1 and CDR2: SGHVS, FNYEAQ. CDR3 amino acids: CASSFGNTGELFF. Here the CDR3 DNA reads TGTGCCAGCAGCTTCGGTAACACCGGGGAGCTGTTTTTT.

This chain connects TRBV19 to TRBJ1-3; TRBD1 is a possible D gene (5 bases). Germline V lookup: CDR1 LNHDA, CDR2 SQIVND (reference sequence). The CDR3 sequence is 17 residues long. The ends were cut back, 7 bases at V and 0 bases at J, with 19 bases in the middle. The CDR3 DNA reads as TGTGCCAGTATACGTGGCGCAGGGCCGAGCTCTGGAAACACCATATATTTT. This codes for CASIRGAGPSSGNTIYF. Complete variable domain (other parts from reference TRBV19 and TRBJ1-3): DGGITQSPKYLFRKEGQNVTLSCEQNLNHDAMYWYRQDPGQGLRLIYYSQIVNDFQKGDIAEGYSVSREKKESFPLTVTSAQKNPTAFYLCASIRGAGPSSGNTIYFGEGSWLTVV.

The CDR3 reads CASSQGTSGTSDTQYF. The CDR3 DNA reads as TGTGCCAGCAGTCAGGGGACTAGCGGGACATCCGATACGCAGTATTTT. The V and J genes are TRBV27 and TRBJ2-3; 13 bases line up with TRBD2. The CDR3 consists of 16 residues. V trimming: 5 bases; J trimming: 6 bases; junction bases outside the gene matches: 8. The germline V gene has CDR1 MNHEY and CDR2 SMNVEV (reference sequence).

V gene TRBV27 combines with J gene TRBJ2-2; D unclear. The V gene's germline CDR1 is MNHEY and CDR2 SMNVEV (reference sequence). V was trimmed by 1 base and J by 5 bases, leaving 20 bases between them. The CDR3 extends over 18 amino acids. The CDR3 nucleotides read TGTGCCAGCAGTTTATACCCCCCTGCCGTAGCCCCTACCGGGGAGCTGTTTTTT. It codes for CASSLYPPAVAPTGELFF.